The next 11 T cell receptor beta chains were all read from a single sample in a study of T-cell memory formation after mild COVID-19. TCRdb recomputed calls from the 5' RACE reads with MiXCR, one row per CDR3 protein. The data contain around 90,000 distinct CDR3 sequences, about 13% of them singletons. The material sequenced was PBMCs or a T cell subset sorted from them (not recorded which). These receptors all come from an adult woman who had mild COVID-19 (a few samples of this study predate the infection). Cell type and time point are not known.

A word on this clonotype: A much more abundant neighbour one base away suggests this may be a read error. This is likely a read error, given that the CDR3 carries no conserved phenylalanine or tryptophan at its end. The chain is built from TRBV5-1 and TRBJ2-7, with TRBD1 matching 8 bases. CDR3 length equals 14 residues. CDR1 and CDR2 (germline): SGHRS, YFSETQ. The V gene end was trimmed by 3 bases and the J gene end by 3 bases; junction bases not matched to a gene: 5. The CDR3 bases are TGCGCCAGCAGCTCCGGGACAGGTTTCTACGAGCAGTACTTG. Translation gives CASSSGTGFYEQYL.

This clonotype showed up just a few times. Here the CDR3 DNA reads TGCAGCGTTGAGGCTAGCGGCCAAGAGACCCAGTACTTC. Translating it yields CSVEASGQETQYF. The chain recombines TRBV29-1 with TRBJ2-5, with TRBD2 matching over 7 bases. CDR1 and CDR2 from the germline V gene are SQVTM and ANQGSEA. The CDR3 is made up of 13 amino acids. V shed 3 bases, J shed 1 base, and the junction held 2 bases outside the gene matches.

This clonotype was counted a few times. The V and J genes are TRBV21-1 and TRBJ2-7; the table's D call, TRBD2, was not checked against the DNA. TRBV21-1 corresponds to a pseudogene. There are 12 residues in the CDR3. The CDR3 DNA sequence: TGTGCCAGTAGGACTAAAACCTACGAGCAGTACTTC. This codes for CASRTKTYEQYF.

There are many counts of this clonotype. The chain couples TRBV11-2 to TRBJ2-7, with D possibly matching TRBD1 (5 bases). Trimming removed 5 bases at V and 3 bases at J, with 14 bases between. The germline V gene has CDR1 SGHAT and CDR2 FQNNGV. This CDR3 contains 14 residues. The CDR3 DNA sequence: TGTGCCAGCAGCGTTGGGGCAGGTCACTACGAGCAGTACTTC. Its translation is CASSVGAGHYEQYF.

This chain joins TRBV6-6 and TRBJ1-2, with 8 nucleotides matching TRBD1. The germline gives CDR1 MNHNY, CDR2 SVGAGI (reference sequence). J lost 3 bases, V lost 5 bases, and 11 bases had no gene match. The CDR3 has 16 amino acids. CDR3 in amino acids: CASSDPDRGSDYGYTF. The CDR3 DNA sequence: TGTGCCAGCAGTGACCCCGACAGGGGTAGCGACTATGGCTACACCTTC.

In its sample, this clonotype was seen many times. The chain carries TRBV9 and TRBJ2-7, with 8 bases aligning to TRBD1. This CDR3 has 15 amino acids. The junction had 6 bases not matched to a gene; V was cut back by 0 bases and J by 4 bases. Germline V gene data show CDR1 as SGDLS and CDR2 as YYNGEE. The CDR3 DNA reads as TGTGCCAGCAGCGTAGGACAGGGGAGTGGGTACGAGCAGTACTTC. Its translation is CASSVGQGSGYEQYF.

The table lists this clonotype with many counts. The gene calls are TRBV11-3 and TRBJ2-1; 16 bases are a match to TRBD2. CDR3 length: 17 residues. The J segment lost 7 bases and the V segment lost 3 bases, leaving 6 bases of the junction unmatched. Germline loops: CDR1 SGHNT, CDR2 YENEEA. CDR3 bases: TGTGCCAGCAGCTTGGGACTAGCGGGAGGGCCGGGTAATGAGCAGTTCTTC. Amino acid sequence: CASSLGLAGGPGNEQFF.

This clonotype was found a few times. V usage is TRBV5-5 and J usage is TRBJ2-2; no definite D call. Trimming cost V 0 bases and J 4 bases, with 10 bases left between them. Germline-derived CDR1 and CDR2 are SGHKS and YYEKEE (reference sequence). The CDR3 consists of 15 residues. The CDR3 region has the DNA TGTGCCAGCAGCTTGGAGGGCATGGTCACCGGGGAGCTGTTTTTT. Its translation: CASSLEGMVTGELFF.

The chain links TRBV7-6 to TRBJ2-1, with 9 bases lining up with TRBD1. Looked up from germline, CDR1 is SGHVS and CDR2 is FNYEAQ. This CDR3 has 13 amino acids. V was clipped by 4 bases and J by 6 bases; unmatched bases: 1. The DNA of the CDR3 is TGTGCCAGCAGCTGGGGACAGGGCAATGAGCAGTTCTTC. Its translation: CASSWGQGNEQFF.

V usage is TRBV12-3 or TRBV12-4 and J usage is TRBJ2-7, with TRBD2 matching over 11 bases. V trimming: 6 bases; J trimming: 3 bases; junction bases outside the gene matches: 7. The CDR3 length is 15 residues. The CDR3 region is CASSRLAGTFYEQYF. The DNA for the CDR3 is TGTGCCAGCAGCCGACTAGCGGGGACATTCTACGAGCAGTACTTC.

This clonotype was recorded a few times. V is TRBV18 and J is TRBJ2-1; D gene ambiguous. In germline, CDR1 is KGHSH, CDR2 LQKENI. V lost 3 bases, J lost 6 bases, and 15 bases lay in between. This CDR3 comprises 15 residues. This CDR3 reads CASSPTRAPANEQFF. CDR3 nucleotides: TGTGCCAGCTCACCCACCCGGGCGCCTGCCAATGAGCAGTTCTTC.